Below, one TCR beta chain is given with its context. The sample is drawn from a study of blood T cell repertoires in COVID-19. Assay: immunoSEQ multiplex PCR; the TCRdb copy retains only in-frame clones and omits some. The table lists fewer than 250,000 clones, around 85% of them singletons. V shed 5 bases and J shed 0 bases, with 8 bases lying between them. Germline V gene lookup returns CDR1 SGHTA and CDR2 FQGTGA. CDR3 length equals 14 residues. The V and J genes are TRBV7-3 and TRBJ2-1; D possibly corresponds to TRBD1 (6 bases). Sequenced material: peripheral blood. This TCR came from a woman between 65 and 79 years old with acute or convalescent COVID-19. CDR3 nucleotide sequence: TGTGCCAGCAGCAGGACAGCCTCCTACAATGAGCAGTTCTTC. Amino acid sequence: CASSRTASYNEQFF.